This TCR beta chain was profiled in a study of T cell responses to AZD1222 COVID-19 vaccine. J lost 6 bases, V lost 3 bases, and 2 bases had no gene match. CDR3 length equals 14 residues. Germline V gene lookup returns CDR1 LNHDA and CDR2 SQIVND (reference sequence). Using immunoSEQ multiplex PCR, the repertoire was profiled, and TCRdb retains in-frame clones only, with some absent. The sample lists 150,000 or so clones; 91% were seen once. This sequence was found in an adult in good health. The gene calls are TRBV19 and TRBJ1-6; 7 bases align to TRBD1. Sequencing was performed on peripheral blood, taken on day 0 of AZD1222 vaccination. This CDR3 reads CASSINRGNSPLHF. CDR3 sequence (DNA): TGTGCCAGTAGTATCAACAGGGGTAATTCACCCCTCCACTTT.